This T cell receptor (beta chain) is drawn from a study of T cell responses to AZD1222 COVID-19 vaccine. Study-level points and caveats: In a largely white British group with more females than males, clonal diversity was possibly underestimated. Unmutated variant regions are reportedly the target of nearly half of TCRs that are spike-specific. Researchers report vaccine-associated CD4 TCRs spanning spike, with dominance at 160-218 and 743-854.

Assay: immunoSEQ multiplex PCR; the TCRdb copy retains only in-frame clones and omits some. The sample lists roughly 100,000 clones, approximately 92% occurring once. A note on this clone: As yet, its antigen is unknown.

Germline CDR1 and CDR2: MNHEY and SMNVEV (reference sequence). This CDR3 region has 14 residues. V lost 3 bases, J lost 5 bases, and 6 bases stayed unmatched. Sequences were derived from peripheral blood, sampled 28 days after the second AZD1222 dose. This TCR was recovered from an adult who received the AZD1222 COVID-19 vaccine. V gene TRBV27 combines with J gene TRBJ2-7, with 8 bases aligning to TRBD2. The CDR3 DNA reads TGTGCCAGCAGTTTCGCCGGGAGGGTGGACGAGCAGTACTTC. It codes for CASSFAGRVDEQYF.